This TCR beta chain was retrieved from a study of cytotoxic CD8 clonotypes in ibrutinib-treated CLL. The overall study: On average, each sample had approximately 250,000 productive templates and approximately 100,000 productive rearrangements.

PBMCs that had been cryopreserved were the source of approximately 1.8 micrograms of genomic DNA for TCR beta libraries. Germline CDR1 and CDR2: SGDLS and YYNGEE. This CDR3 has 16 residues. The V end was cut by 3 bases, the J end by 0 bases, with 13 bases between. Some clones are missing from TCRdb's copy, which holds only in-frame ones; the method was immunoSEQ multiplex PCR. The sample lists 200,000 to 250,000 clones; around 75% were seen once. Notes on this clone: The target antigen is unknown.

General observations from the study: Clonotypes that were public were uncommon, and they contracted or stayed stable on treatment. T-cell clonality at baseline went above that of age-matched healthy donors and rose and fell with circulating CD8+ T-cell counts.

This receptor was taken from a human donor with chronic lymphocytic leukemia. The sequenced sample was PBMCs, obtained after 12 months of ibrutinib treatment. V is TRBV9 and J is TRBJ1-3; a possible D gene is TRBD1 (6 bases). CDR3 in amino acids: CASSGRTDYSGNTIYF. The DNA of the CDR3 is TGTGCCAGCAGCGGAAGGACAGATTACTCTGGAAACACCATATATTTT.